This T cell receptor (beta chain) is from a study of T cell clones after liver transplantation. Turning to the study itself: TCRbeta sequencing after a pre-transplant mixed lymphocyte reaction identified graft-donor-reactive clones, later tracked in post-transplant blood. Third-party-reactive TCRbeta sequences from pre-transplant mixed lymphocyte reactions served as antigen-independent comparators. Three of eight recipients were HCV-positive; others had non-autoimmune, non-viral indications.

In germline, CDR1 is MDHEN, CDR2 SYDVKM. CDR3 length: 15 amino acids. The trim removed 6 bases at V and 0 bases at J, leaving 5 bases unmatched. Profiling relied on immunoSEQ multiplex PCR, and the TCRdb table lists in-frame clones only, not all of them. In the table there are around 110,000 clones, about nine tenths of which are singletons. This TCR was recovered from a human patient who received a liver transplant. Some T cells may be provided by the graft donor. This chain links TRBV28 with TRBJ1-5, with TRBD1 identical over 7 bases. The material sequenced was CD4+ T cells from blood, taken 12 months after liver transplant. The CDR3 is CASRRDSYSNQPQHF. In DNA, the CDR3 is TGTGCCAGCAGGAGGGACAGCTATAGCAATCAGCCCCAGCATTTT.